These 17 T cell receptor beta chains came from one sample sequenced in a study of blood T cell repertoires in COVID-19. This table comes from immunoSEQ multiplex PCR, and its TCRdb copy is limited to in-frame clones, with some not included. Of about 150,000 clones listed, approximately 83% are singletons. The sequenced material came from peripheral blood. Receptors originate from a woman aged 60-75 years with acute or convalescent COVID-19.

As for this clone: The junction departs from the called germline gene at one end, perhaps through a read error. The gene calls are TRBV28 and TRBJ2-1, with 9 bases that match TRBD1. Germline assignment: CDR1 MDHEN and CDR2 SYDVKM. This CDR3 is built from 12 residues. CDR3 sequence (DNA): TGTGCCAGCAGTCCGCGGACAGGGGTTGGGCTCTTC. The encoded protein is CASSPRTGVGLF.

CDR3 sequence: CASSPGGRGRGNEQFF. The DNA of the CDR3 is TGTGCCAGCTCCCCGGGAGGCAGGGGGCGAGGAAATGAGCAGTTCTTC. The gene calls are TRBV18 and TRBJ2-1; perhaps TRBD1 as D (8 bases). Germline-derived CDR1 and CDR2 are KGHSH and LQKENI. The CDR3 loop spans 16 amino acids. V lost 6 bases and J 7 bases, leaving 22 bases between the germline ends.

V is TRBV7-9 and J is TRBJ1-1; 7 bases fit TRBD1. CDR1 SEHNR and CDR2 FQNEAQ come from the germline V gene (reference sequence). V dropped 5 bases and J dropped 3; count of bases not matched to a gene: 3. The CDR3 is 13 residues long. The CDR3 coding sequence is TGTGCCAGCAGCACCACAGGGGACACTGAAGCTTTCTTT. This codes for CASSTTGDTEAFF.

The rearrangement uses TRBV4-1 and TRBJ2-7, with D possibly matching TRBD1 (5 bases). Per the germline V gene, CDR1 is MGHRA and CDR2 is YSYEKL. CDR3 length: 15 residues. Between the trimmed V and J ends, which lost 1 base and 2 bases, there was a span of 12 bases. CDR3 DNA sequence: TGCGCCAGCAGCCAAGGAAGGCAGGGAACCTACGAGCAGTACTTC. Encoded protein: CASSQGRQGTYEQYF.

The chain carries TRBV7-9 and TRBJ1-2, with a possible D match to TRBD1 (5 bases). With 1 base removed from V and 4 bases from J, the gap between germline ends came to 10 bases. The CDR3 sequence is 14 residues long. Germline CDR1 SEHNR, CDR2 FQNEAQ (reference sequence). CDR3 sequence reads: CASSLEVQGYGYTF. Written as DNA, the CDR3 is TGTGCCAGCAGCTTAGAGGTCCAGGGCTATGGCTACACCTTC.

The chain couples TRBV6-2 or TRBV6-3 to TRBJ2-3, with a tentative D call TRBD2 (5 bases). With 4 bases removed from V and 11 bases from J, the gap between germline ends came to 10 bases. The CDR3 is made up of 11 amino acids. CDR1 and CDR2 from the germline V gene are MNHEY and SVGEGT. The CDR3 bases are TGTGCCAGCAGTTCCGTCGGGAAGCAGTATTTT. Translation: CASSSVGKQYF.

This clone was observed once. The rearrangement links TRBV27 to TRBJ1-1, with 10 bases identical to TRBD1. The V and J ends lost 2 bases and 4 bases, in that order; junction bases with no gene match: 7. Germline V gives CDR1 MNHEY, CDR2 SMNVEV (reference sequence). This CDR3 contains 16 residues. CDR3 loop: CASSLAGRTGGTEAFF. CDR3 nucleotide sequence: TGTGCCAGCAGTTTAGCAGGGAGGACAGGGGGCACTGAAGCTTTCTTT.

V gene TRBV6-5 combines with J gene TRBJ2-2, with 7 bases identical to TRBD1. Germline values: CDR1 MNHEY, CDR2 SVGAGI. This CDR3 is 13 amino acids long. V dropped 9 bases and J dropped 2; count of bases not matched to a gene: 3. The CDR3, as DNA: TGTGCCAGTCGGGACAGCAACACCGGGGAGCTGTTTTTT. It encodes CASRDSNTGELFF.

A single count supports this clone. This chain joins TRBV6-1 and TRBJ2-1, with TRBD2 matching over 7 bases. Germline CDR1 reads MNHNS; CDR2 reads SASEGT. After removal of 11 bases from V and 4 bases from J, the junction contained 11 bases not matched to a gene. The CDR3 runs 14 residues. CDR3 protein: CACRGGGGYNEQFF. CDR3 coding DNA: TGTGCCTGCCGTGGCGGGGGAGGGTACAATGAGCAGTTCTTC.

This clone occurred once. The genes are TRBV9 and TRBJ1-1, with 7 bases identical to TRBD1. V dropped 0 bases and J dropped 0; count of bases not matched to a gene: 20. The CDR3 runs 21 residues. In germline, CDR1 is SGDLS, CDR2 YYNGEE. The chain's CDR3 is CASSVDPIDRAPLSMNTEAFF. The CDR3 DNA reads TGTGCCAGCAGCGTAGATCCCATAGACAGGGCTCCTTTATCGATGAACACTGAAGCTTTCTTT.

V is TRBV7-9 and J is TRBJ1-5; 8 bases map to TRBD1. This CDR3 comprises 16 residues. Germline CDR1 and CDR2: SEHNR and FQNEAQ (reference sequence). J gave up 2 bases and V 1 base, and 4 bases lay outside the gene matches. The CDR3 loop reads CASSLGQGIRNQPQHF. DNA of the CDR3: TGTGCCAGCAGCTTAGGACAGGGGATACGCAATCAGCCCCAGCATTTT.

The table lists this clone with a count of one. The genes are TRBV2 and TRBJ1-2; the D gene is possibly TRBD1 (5 bases). CDR1 is SNHLY and CDR2 is FYNNEI in the germline V gene. This CDR3 is built from 16 residues. V was cut by 3 bases and J by 7 bases, with 21 bases left in between. CDR3 sequence (DNA): TGTGCCAGCAGTGACTACTCTAGGGCAGGGTGGGGTGGCTACACCTTC. Translated, it gives CASSDYSRAGWGGYTF.

The chain couples TRBV19 to TRBJ2-5; a possible D gene is TRBD2 (6 bases). Trimming shortened V by 3 bases and J by 3 bases, and 8 bases separated the two germline ends. The germline V gene encodes CDR1 LNHDA and CDR2 SQIVND (reference sequence). The CDR3 spans 13 residues. The CDR3: CASSMGLKETQYF. The CDR3 DNA reads TGTGCCAGTAGTATGGGACTTAAAGAGACCCAGTACTTC.

This sequence joins TRBV5-1 and TRBJ2-7; 7 bases are a match to TRBD2. The CDR3 is made up of 13 amino acids. J gave up 6 bases and V 4 bases, and 7 bases lay outside the gene matches. The germline V gene has CDR1 SGHRS and CDR2 YFSETQ. The CDR3 coding sequence is TGCGCCAGCAGCCCCCTCACGGGGGGCGAGCAGTACGTC. Protein: CASSPLTGGEQYV.

The chain couples TRBV11-1 to TRBJ2-3, with TRBD1 matching over 11 bases. This CDR3 is built from 15 residues. Looked up from germline, CDR1 is SGHAT and CDR2 is FQDESV (reference sequence). The J segment lost 7 bases and the V segment lost 5 bases, leaving 8 bases of the junction unmatched. CDR3 residues: CASSLQRTGGHTQYF. CDR3 bases: TGTGCCAGCAGCCTCCAAAGGACAGGGGGCCATACGCAGTATTTT.

The chain uses TRBV11-1 and TRBJ2-5, with TRBD1 matching over 7 bases. The CDR3 spans 14 residues. Per germline, CDR1 SGHAT and CDR2 FQDESV (reference sequence). J lost 3 bases, V lost 5 bases, and 6 bases had no gene match. The CDR3: CASSVGQLKETQYF. CDR3 coding DNA: TGTGCCAGCAGCGTGGGACAGCTGAAAGAGACCCAGTACTTC.

This chain links TRBV30 with TRBJ1-3; 7 nucleotides agree with TRBD1. Germline values: CDR1 GTSNPN, CDR2 SVGIG (reference sequence). The trim removed 0 bases at V and 0 bases at J, leaving 17 bases unmatched. CDR3 length equals 20 residues. The CDR3 DNA reads TGTGCCTGGAGTGTACGAAGACAGGGAGTTGCTTTAGCCTCTGGAAACACCATATATTTT. Its protein is CAWSVRRQGVALASGNTIYF.